This T cell receptor beta chain was sequenced during a study of radiotherapy plus CTLA-4 blockade in lung cancer. About the research overall: Disease control was seen in 31% of patients, objective responses in 15% to 20%.

Profiling relied on immunoSEQ multiplex PCR, and the TCRdb table lists in-frame clones only, not all of them. The sample yields about 87,000 clones, around nine tenths seen once. Germline CDR1 reads MDHEN; CDR2 reads SYDVKM. The CDR3 loop spans 14 amino acids. V lost 1 base and J 0 bases, leaving 6 bases between the germline ends. In regard to this clone: Its antigen is as yet unknown.

Study-wide results and caveats: Peripheral blood showed expansion of tumor-derived TCR clones after radiotherapy and ipilimumab.

The sample consisted of peripheral blood, taken from a patient treated with radiotherapy plus ipilimumab. The gene calls are TRBV28 and TRBJ1-1; D is unclear. The clonotype originates from a human donor with non-small cell lung cancer that progressed on radiotherapy plus ipilimumab. The CDR3 loop is CASSLFQMNTEAFF. The CDR3 DNA reads as TGTGCCAGCAGTTTATTTCAGATGAACACTGAAGCTTTCTTT.